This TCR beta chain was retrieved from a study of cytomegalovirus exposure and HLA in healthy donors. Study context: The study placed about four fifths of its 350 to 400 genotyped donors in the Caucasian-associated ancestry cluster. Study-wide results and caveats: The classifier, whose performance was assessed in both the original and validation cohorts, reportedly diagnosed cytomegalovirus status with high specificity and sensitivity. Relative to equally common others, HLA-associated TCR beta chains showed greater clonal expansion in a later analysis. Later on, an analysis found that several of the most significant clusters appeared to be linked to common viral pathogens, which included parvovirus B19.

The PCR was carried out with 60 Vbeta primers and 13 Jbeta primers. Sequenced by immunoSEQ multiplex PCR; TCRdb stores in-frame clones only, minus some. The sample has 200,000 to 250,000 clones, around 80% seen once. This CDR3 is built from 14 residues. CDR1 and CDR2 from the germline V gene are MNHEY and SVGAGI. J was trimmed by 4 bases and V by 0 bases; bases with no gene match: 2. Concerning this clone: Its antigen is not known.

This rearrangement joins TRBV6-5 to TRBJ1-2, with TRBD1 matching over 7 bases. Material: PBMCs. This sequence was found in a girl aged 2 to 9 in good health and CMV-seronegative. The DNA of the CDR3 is TGTGCCAGCAGTTACTCGCAGGGGGGCTATGGCTACACCTTC. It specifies CASSYSQGGYGYTF.